One and the same sample provided the 23 T cell receptor beta chains below, sequenced in a study of shared clonotypes between healthy human individuals. TCRdb's copy holds only in-frame clones and misses some; the assay was immunoSEQ multiplex PCR. The sample lists fewer than 850,000 clones, 90% occurring once. Sequencing was carried out using memory CD8+ T cells from PBMCs. Regarding subset: CD45RO+ cells pooled with CCR7-negative TemRA cells. These receptors originate from a man between 18 and 35 years old in good health. Some clones in this sample may be carry-over from other donors' samples.

The V gene is TRBV5-1, the J gene TRBJ1-4; perhaps TRBD1 as D (5 bases). The CDR3 loop spans 15 amino acids. The V gene lost 2 bases and the J gene lost 4 bases, with 12 bases spanning the gap. The germline V gene encodes CDR1 SGHRS and CDR2 YFSETQ. CDR3 nucleotides: TGCGCCAGCAGCTTCGGGACGGCTCATAATGAAAAACTGTTTTTT. This sequence encodes CASSFGTAHNEKLFF.

This chain joins TRBV7-9 and TRBJ2-1, with 10 bases identical to TRBD2. Trimming at V came to 5 bases and at J to 6 bases, leaving 10 bases not matched to a gene. This CDR3 is built from 16 residues. Per germline, CDR1 SEHNR and CDR2 FQNEAQ (reference sequence). Here the CDR3 DNA reads TGTGCCAGCAGCACCCGAGCGGGAGGGGAACCCAATGAGCAGTTCTTC. Amino acids: CASSTRAGGEPNEQFF.

The chain is built from TRBV6-1 and TRBJ2-7, with 9 bases fitting TRBD2. V was clipped by 8 bases and J by 6 bases; unmatched bases: 14. CDR3 size: 15 residues. Germline V gives CDR1 MNHNS, CDR2 SASEGT. The CDR3 sequence: CASSKGREGSREQYF. The CDR3 DNA sequence: TGTGCCAGCTCTAAAGGGCGGGAGGGATCCCGCGAGCAGTACTTC.

The chain is built from TRBV18 and TRBJ1-4; 10 bases match TRBD1. Germline-derived CDR1 and CDR2 are KGHSH and LQKENI. J lost 7 bases, V lost 3 bases, and 11 bases had no gene match. The length of the CDR3 is 17 residues. The CDR3 DNA sequence: TGTGCCAGCTCACCCGGGACAGGGGATTGGAGGGGTGAAAAACTGTTTTTT. Amino acid sequence: CASSPGTGDWRGEKLFF.

The chain uses TRBV21-1 and TRBJ2-6; TRBD1 is taken as the D call from the table, unchecked against the DNA. TRBV21-1 is an annotated pseudogene. The CDR3 extends over 18 amino acids. Written as DNA, the CDR3 is TGTGCCAGCAGCGTCTGTAACAGGGTTTCCTCTGGGGCCAACGTCCTGACTTTC. Residues: CASSVCNRVSSGANVLTF.

V gene TRBV5-6 combines with J gene TRBJ2-5; D unclear. V lost 2 bases to trimming and J lost 0 bases, with 5 bases between them. This CDR3 comprises 13 residues. Germline V gives CDR1 SGHDT, CDR2 YYEEEE. CDR3 residues: CASSFEYQETQYF. The CDR3 DNA reads TGTGCCAGCAGCTTCGAGTACCAAGAGACCCAGTACTTC. The whole variable domain, remainder taken from reference TRBV5-6 and TRBJ2-5, is DAGVTQSPTHLIKTRGQQVTLRCSPKSGHDTVSWYQQALGQGPQFIFQYYEEEERQRGNFPDRFSGHQFPNYSSELNVNALLLGDSALYLCASSFEYQETQYFGPGTRLLVL.

The rearrangement joins TRBV28 to TRBJ1-5, with D possibly being TRBD1 (5 bases). Germline V gene data show CDR1 as MDHEN and CDR2 as SYDVKM. Trimming pared 3 bases from V and 2 bases from J, leaving 11 bases between. The CDR3 covers 15 residues. As DNA, the CDR3 is TGTGCCAGCAGTTTCACAGGCGCTGGCAATCAGCCCCAGCATTTT. It translates to CASSFTGAGNQPQHF.

The CDR3 region has the DNA TGTGCCAGCAGCTTAGATGCTCGAAGCGTGGATGAGCAGTTCTTC. Protein: CASSLDARSVDEQFF. The chain has TRBV11-2 and TRBJ2-1; the D is unclear. The CDR3 has 15 amino acids. Looked up from germline, CDR1 is SGHAT and CDR2 is FQNNGV. Between the trimmed V and J ends, which lost 0 bases and 8 bases, there was a span of 14 bases.

V usage is TRBV7-2 and J usage is TRBJ2-7; no clear D. Germline CDR1 and CDR2: SGHTA and FQGNSA. V was trimmed by 1 base and J by 3 bases, leaving 10 bases between them. The CDR3 sequence is 14 residues long. The CDR3 sequence: CASSLVSRSYEQYF. Here the CDR3 DNA reads TGTGCCAGCAGCTTAGTGAGCAGGAGCTACGAGCAGTACTTC.

V gene TRBV5-6 combines with J gene TRBJ1-2, with a weak D call TRBD1 (6 bases). V was shortened by 0 bases and J by 4 bases, with 10 bases between the two germline ends. The germline gives CDR1 SGHDT, CDR2 YYEEEE. CDR3 length: 14 amino acids. CDR3 in amino acids: CASSLGDNLYGYTF. In nucleotides, the CDR3 is TGTGCCAGCAGCTTGGGGGACAACCTCTATGGCTACACCTTC.

The chain links TRBV2 to TRBJ2-1, with 10 nucleotides matching TRBD2. The CDR3 has 16 residues. Germline V lookup: CDR1 SNHLY, CDR2 FYNNEI. V gave up 3 bases and J gave up 8 bases; unmatched junction bases: 10. CDR3 sequence (DNA): TGTGCCAGCAGTGACTTTCGACTAGCGGGTTACGATGAGCAGTTCTTC. It codes for CASSDFRLAGYDEQFF.

This clone was counted once. The CDR3 loop reads CASRPLPGTPDTQYF. The CDR3, as DNA: TGTGCCAGCAGACCCCTGCCGGGTACCCCAGATACGCAGTATTTT. V and J are TRBV27 and TRBJ2-3; D is ambiguous. This CDR3 region has 15 residues. V lost 6 bases and J lost 4, with 17 bases in between. Per the germline V gene, CDR1 is MNHEY and CDR2 is SMNVEV (reference sequence).

The CDR3 protein is CASITGPPVGELFF. The CDR3 bases are TGTGCCAGCATTACCGGGCCGCCGGTTGGGGAACTGTTTTTT. The genes are TRBV2 and TRBJ1-4; no clear D gene. The CDR3 consists of 14 residues. Per the germline V gene, CDR1 is SNHLY and CDR2 is FYNNEI. The ends were cut back, 7 bases at V and 12 bases at J, with 21 bases in the middle.

The chain joins TRBV9 to TRBJ1-1; 7 bases fit TRBD1. This CDR3 is built from 14 residues. Germline V gene data show CDR1 as SGDLS and CDR2 as YYNGEE. V lost 2 bases, J lost 5 bases, and 6 bases stayed unmatched. The chain's CDR3 is CASSVDRVETEAFF. DNA for the CDR3: TGTGCCAGCAGCGTTGACAGGGTTGAGACTGAAGCTTTCTTT.

The chain couples TRBV6-5 to TRBJ2-5; no definite D call. The CDR3 length is 15 residues. Germline-derived CDR1 and CDR2 are MNHEY and SVGAGI. V lost 1 base and J 2 bases, leaving 11 bases between the germline ends. The CDR3 is CASSYWAGQQETQYF. CDR3 DNA sequence: TGTGCCAGCAGTTACTGGGCAGGTCAACAAGAGACCCAGTACTTC.

The chain couples TRBV28 to TRBJ2-2, with D hard to call. The CDR3 covers 13 residues. V was clipped by 1 base and J by 9 bases, with 9 bases between them. CDR1 and CDR2 (germline): MDHEN, SYDVKM. The CDR3 nucleotides read TGTGCCAGCAGTTTATATCTGGGCCGGGAGCTGTTTTTT. This encodes CASSLYLGRELFF.

This clone showed up just once. The gene calls are TRBV28 and TRBJ1-2; possible D gene TRBD1, 6 bases. Germline V gene sequence: CDR1 MDHEN, CDR2 SYDVKM. With 3 bases removed from V and 0 bases from J, the gap between germline ends came to 11 bases. This CDR3 has 15 residues. CDR3 DNA: TGTGCCAGCAGTTTTTGGACAGTCCCTAACTATGGCTACACCTTC. It is translated as CASSFWTVPNYGYTF.

The chain combines TRBV6-5 with TRBJ1-2; TRBD1 agrees at 12 bases. The V gene's germline CDR1 is MNHEY and CDR2 SVGAGI. V trimming: 4 bases; J trimming: 8 bases; junction bases outside the gene matches: 8. CDR3 size: 15 residues. The CDR3 is CASSSGTGGAEGYTF. The CDR3, as DNA: TGTGCCAGCAGTTCGGGGACAGGGGGCGCGGAAGGCTACACCTTC.

This clone was counted a single time. The chain carries TRBV5-1 and TRBJ1-1; D gene uncertain. The germline gives CDR1 SGHRS, CDR2 YFSETQ. Trimming shortened V by 0 bases and J by 0 bases, and 6 bases separated the two germline ends. The length of the CDR3 is 14 residues. In DNA form, the CDR3 reads TGCGCCAGCAGCTTGGGTGCCATGAACACTGAAGCTTTCTTT. This codes for CASSLGAMNTEAFF. The full variable domain, rest sourced from reference TRBV5-1 and TRBJ1-1, is KAGVTQTPRYLIKTRGQQVTLSCSPISGHRSVSWYQQTPGQGLQFLFEYFSETQRNKGNFPGRFSGRQFSNSRSEMNVSTLELGDSALYLCASSLGAMNTEAFFGQGTRLTVV.

This sequence joins TRBV27 and TRBJ2-7, with D maybe TRBD1 (7 bases). Germline V gene lookup returns CDR1 MNHEY and CDR2 SMNVEV (reference sequence). The CDR3 sequence is 15 residues long. V gave up 5 bases and J gave up 2 bases, with 16 bases separating them. CDR3 bases: TGTGCCAGCAGTCCCAGGGGGGCCCCGACCTACGAGCAGTACTTC. Protein: CASSPRGAPTYEQYF.

The rearrangement links TRBV5-1 to TRBJ1-4, with unresolved D. The V gene's germline CDR1 is SGHRS and CDR2 YFSETQ. The CDR3 covers 13 residues. With 3 bases removed from V and 6 bases from J, the gap between germline ends came to 9 bases. The CDR3 sequence is CASSSGPDEKLFF. In DNA form, the CDR3 reads TGCGCCAGCAGCTCCGGGCCGGATGAAAAACTGTTTTTT.

The V gene is TRBV7-6, the J gene TRBJ2-4, with a weak D call TRBD2 (5 bases). Germline-derived CDR1 and CDR2 are SGHVS and FNYEAQ. The CDR3 length is 17 residues. The V and J ends lost 5 bases and 0 bases respectively, with 17 bases between them. CDR3: CASSPRRGGLAKNIQYF. The CDR3 DNA reads as TGTGCCAGCAGCCCTCGGAGAGGAGGATTAGCCAAAAACATTCAGTACTTC.

J is TRBJ1-2 and V is TRBV5-6; TRBD1 might be the D (6 bases). Germline values: CDR1 SGHDT, CDR2 YYEEEE. This CDR3 comprises 15 residues. The germline V and J ends were trimmed by 7 bases and 4 bases, with 20 bases remaining between them. CDR3 loop: CASLLGGQLLYGYTF. The CDR3 DNA is TGTGCCAGCCTCCTCGGTGGACAGTTGCTCTATGGCTACACCTTC.